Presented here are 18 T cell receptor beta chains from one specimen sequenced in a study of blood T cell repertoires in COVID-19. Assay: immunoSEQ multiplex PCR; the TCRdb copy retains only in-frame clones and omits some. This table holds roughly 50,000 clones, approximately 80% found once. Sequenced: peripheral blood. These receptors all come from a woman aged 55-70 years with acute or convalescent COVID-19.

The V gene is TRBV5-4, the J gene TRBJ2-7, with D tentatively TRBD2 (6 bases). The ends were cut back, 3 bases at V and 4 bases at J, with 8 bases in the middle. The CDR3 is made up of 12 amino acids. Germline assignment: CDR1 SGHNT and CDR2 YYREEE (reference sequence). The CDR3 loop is CASSWDSYEQYF. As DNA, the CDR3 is TGTGCCAGCAGCTGGGACTCGTACGAGCAGTACTTC. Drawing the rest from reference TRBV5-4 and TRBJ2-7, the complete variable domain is ETGVTQSPTHLIKTRGQQVTLRCSSQSGHNTVSWYQQALGQGPQFIFQYYREEENGRGNFPPRFSGLQFPNYSSELNVNALELDDSALYLCASSWDSYEQYFGPGTRLTVT.

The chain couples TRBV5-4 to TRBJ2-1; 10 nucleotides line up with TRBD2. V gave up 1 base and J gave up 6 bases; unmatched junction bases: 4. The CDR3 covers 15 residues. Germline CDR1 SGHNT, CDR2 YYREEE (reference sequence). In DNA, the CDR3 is TGTGCCAGCAGCTTGCAAGCGGGGGGGTCCAATGAGCAGTTCTTC. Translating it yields CASSLQAGGSNEQFF.

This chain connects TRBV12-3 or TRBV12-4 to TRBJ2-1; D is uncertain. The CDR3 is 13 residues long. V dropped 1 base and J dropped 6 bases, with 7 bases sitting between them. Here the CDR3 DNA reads TGTGCCAGCAGTTTAGGAGGCCTCAATGAGCAGTTCTTC. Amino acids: CASSLGGLNEQFF.

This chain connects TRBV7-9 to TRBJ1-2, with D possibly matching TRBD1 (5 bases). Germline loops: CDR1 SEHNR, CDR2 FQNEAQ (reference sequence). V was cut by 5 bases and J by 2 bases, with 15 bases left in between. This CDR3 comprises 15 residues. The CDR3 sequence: CASSPAGTANYGYTF. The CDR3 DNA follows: TGTGCCAGCAGCCCCGCGGGGACGGCCAACTATGGCTACACCTTC.

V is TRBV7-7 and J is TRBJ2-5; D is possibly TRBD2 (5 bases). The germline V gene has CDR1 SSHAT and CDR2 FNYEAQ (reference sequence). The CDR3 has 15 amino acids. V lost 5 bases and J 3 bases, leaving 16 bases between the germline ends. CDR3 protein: CASSTGRTHEETQYF. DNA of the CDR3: TGTGCCAGCAGCACCGGACGGACTCATGAAGAGACCCAGTACTTC.

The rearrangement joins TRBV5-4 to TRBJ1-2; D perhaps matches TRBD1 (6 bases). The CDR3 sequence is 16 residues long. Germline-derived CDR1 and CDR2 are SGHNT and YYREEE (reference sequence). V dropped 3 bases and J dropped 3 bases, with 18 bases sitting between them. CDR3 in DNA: TGTGCCAGCAGCTCAGCCGACAGGCCCCCTGACTATGGCTACACCTTC. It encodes CASSSADRPPDYGYTF.

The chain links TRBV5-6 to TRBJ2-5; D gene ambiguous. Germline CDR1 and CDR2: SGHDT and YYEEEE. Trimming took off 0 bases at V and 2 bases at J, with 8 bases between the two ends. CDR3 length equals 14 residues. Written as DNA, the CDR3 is TGTGCCAGCAGCTTGGTTGACACACAAGAGACCCAGTACTTC. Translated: CASSLVDTQETQYF.

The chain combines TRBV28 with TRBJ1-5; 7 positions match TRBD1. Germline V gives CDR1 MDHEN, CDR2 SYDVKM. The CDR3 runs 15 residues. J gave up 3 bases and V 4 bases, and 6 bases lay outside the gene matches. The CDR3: CASSYPGQHNQPQHF. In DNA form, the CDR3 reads TGTGCCAGCAGTTATCCGGGACAGCACAATCAGCCCCAGCATTTT.

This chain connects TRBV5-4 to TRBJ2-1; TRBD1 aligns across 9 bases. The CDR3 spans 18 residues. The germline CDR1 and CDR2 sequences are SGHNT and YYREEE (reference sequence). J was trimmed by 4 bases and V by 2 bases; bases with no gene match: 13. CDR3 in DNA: TGTGCCAGCAGCTTTCAACAGGGGGCGCTTTCCCCTTACAATGAGCAGTTCTTC. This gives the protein CASSFQQGALSPYNEQFF.

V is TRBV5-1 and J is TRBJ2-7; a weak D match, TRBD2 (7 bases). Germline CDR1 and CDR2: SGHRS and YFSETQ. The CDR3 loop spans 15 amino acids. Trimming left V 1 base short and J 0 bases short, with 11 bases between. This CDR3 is CASSLKAGASYEQYF. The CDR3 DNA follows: TGCGCCAGCAGCTTGAAGGCGGGGGCCTCCTACGAGCAGTACTTC.

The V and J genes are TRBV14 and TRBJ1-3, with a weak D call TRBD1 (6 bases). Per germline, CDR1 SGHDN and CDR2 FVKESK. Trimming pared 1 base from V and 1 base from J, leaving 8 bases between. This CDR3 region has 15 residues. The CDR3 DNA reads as TGTGCCAGCAGCCAAGCAGGGGTATCTGGAAACACCATATATTTT. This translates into CASSQAGVSGNTIYF.

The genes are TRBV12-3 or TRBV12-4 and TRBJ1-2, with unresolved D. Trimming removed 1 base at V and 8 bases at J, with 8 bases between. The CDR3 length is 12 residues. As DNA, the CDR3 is TGTGCCAGCAGTTTAGGGGAGTGGGGCTACACCTTC. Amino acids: CASSLGEWGYTF.

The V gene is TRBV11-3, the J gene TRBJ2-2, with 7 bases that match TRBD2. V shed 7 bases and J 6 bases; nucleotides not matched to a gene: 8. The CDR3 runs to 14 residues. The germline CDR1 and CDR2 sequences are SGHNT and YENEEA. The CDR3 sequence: CASTESGEAGELFF. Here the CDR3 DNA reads TGTGCCAGCACCGAGAGCGGGGAGGCCGGGGAGCTGTTTTTT.

The CDR3 nucleotides read TGTGCCACCAGCAGATCAGGATCAGGGGAGACCCAGTACTTC. Amino acids: CATSRSGSGETQYF. The V call is TRBV15, the J call TRBJ2-5; a weak D match, TRBD1 (5 bases). The CDR3 consists of 14 residues. V lost 2 bases to trimming and J lost 5 bases, with 12 bases between them. Per germline, CDR1 LNHNV and CDR2 YYDKDF (reference sequence). The variable domain in full, with the rest retrieved from reference TRBV15 and TRBJ2-5, is DAMVIQNPRYQVTQFGKPVTLSCSQTLNHNVMYWYQQKSSQAPKLLFHYYDKDFNNEADTPDNFQSRRPNTSFCFLDIRSPGLGDTAMYLCATSRSGSGETQYFGPGTRLLVL.

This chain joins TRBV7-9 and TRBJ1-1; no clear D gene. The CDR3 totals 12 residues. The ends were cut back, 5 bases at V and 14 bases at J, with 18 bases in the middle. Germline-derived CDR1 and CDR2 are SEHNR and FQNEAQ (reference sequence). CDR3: CASSLLGRHVFF. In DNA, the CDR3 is TGTGCCAGCAGCCTGCTCGGGAGACATGTGTTCTTT. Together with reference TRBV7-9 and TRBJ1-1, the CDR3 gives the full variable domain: DTGVSQNPRHKITKRGQNVTFRCDPISEHNRLYWYRQTLGQGPEFLTYFQNEAQLEKSRLLSDRFSAERPKGSFSTLEIQRTEQGDSAMYLCASSLLGRHVFFGQGTRLTVV.

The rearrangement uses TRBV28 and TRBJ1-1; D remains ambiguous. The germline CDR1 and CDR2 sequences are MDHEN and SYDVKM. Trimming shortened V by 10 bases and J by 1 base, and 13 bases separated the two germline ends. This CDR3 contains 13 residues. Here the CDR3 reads CAIRINTNTEAFF. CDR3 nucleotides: TGTGCCATCAGAATCAACACGAACACTGAAGCTTTCTTT. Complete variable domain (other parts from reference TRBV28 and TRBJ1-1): DVKVTQSSRYLVKRTGEKVFLECVQDMDHENMFWYRQDPGLGLRLIYFSYDVKMKEKGDIPEGYSVSREKKERFSLILESASTNQTSMYLCAIRINTNTEAFFGQGTRLTVV.

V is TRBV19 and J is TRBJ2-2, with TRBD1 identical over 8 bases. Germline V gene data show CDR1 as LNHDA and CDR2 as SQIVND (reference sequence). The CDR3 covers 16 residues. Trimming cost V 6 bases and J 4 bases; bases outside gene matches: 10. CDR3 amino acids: CASSDSGGRGTGELFF. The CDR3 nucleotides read TGTGCCAGTAGCGACTCAGGGGGCCGCGGCACCGGGGAGCTGTTTTTT.

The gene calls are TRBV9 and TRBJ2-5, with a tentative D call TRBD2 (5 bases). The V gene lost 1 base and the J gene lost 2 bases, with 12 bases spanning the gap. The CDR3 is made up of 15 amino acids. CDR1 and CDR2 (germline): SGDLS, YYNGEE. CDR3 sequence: CASSVFPAVQETQYF. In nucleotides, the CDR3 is TGTGCCAGCAGCGTATTTCCAGCGGTACAAGAGACCCAGTACTTC.